Below, 32 T cell receptor beta chains from the same sample are listed, as sequenced in a study of CD8+ T cells in alopecia areata. Combined cutaneous lymph node cells underwent sorting by CD4, CD8alpha, NKG2D, NKG2ACE and additional markers. Sequencing relied on a cDNA template that was reverse transcribed from extracted RNA. Generated by immunoSEQ multiplex PCR, the TCRdb table keeps only in-frame clones and is missing some. The counts give under 350,000 clones, none of them seen only once; more than 0.95% is held by the top ten. The sample taken for sequencing was CD4+ T cells sorted from a lymph node. Receptor source: a C3H/HeJ mouse with alopecia areata. The strain bears MHC haplotype H2-k.

This clone was seen ten or more times. Genes and germline are mouse. The read gets to within 4 residues of the CDR3 end, and the germline J gene fills in the rest. This sequence joins TRBV19 and TRBJ1-2; tentatively, D is TRBD1 (6 bases). Germline values: CDR1 FNHDT, CDR2 SITEND (reference sequence). V was shortened by 4 bases and J by 0 bases, with 10 bases between the two germline ends. The CDR3 totals 14 residues. The DNA read from the CDR3 is TGTGCCAGCAGTGGGGACATTGCAAACTCC. This codes for CASSGDIANS. The full CDR3 reads CASSGDIANSDYTF.

With regard to this clone: Mouse germline and gene names are used. The sequenced fragment ends 4 residues before the CDR3 boundary, so the rest is inferred from the germline J gene. Distinct nucleotide sequences in the sample also encode this CDR3. The rearrangement joins TRBV1 to TRBJ2-1; 7 nucleotides align to TRBD2. Germline loops: CDR1 NSQYPW, CDR2 LRSPGD (reference sequence). The CDR3 length is 14 residues. The J segment lost 4 bases and the V segment lost 0 bases, leaving 0 bases of the junction unmatched. Here the CDR3 reads CTCSADWGYAEQFF. The sequenced CDR3 bases are TGCACCTGCAGTGCAGACTGGGGGTATGCT. Using reference TRBV1 and TRBJ2-1 for the parts outside the CDR3, the full variable domain is VTLLEQNPRWRLVPRGQAVNLRCILKNSQYPWMSWYQQDLQKQLQWLFTLRSPGDKEVKSLPGADYLATRVTDTELRLQVANMSQGRTLYCTCSADWGYAEQFFGPGTRLTVL.

This clone was detected a few times. The listed genes are named as in mouse. Read sequence stops 4 residues before the CDR3 end, and the germline J gene provides the missing end. At the DNA level, this CDR3 is encoded by other sequences in the same sample as well. The chain uses TRBV5 and TRBJ2-3, with a possible D match to TRBD2 (7 bases). The CDR3 spans 15 residues. The germline V gene has CDR1 LGHNA and CDR2 YNLKQL (reference sequence). V was shortened by 4 bases and J by 0 bases, with 11 bases between the two germline ends. CDR3 region: CASSPGGTSAETLYF. The sequenced part of the CDR3 DNA is TGTGCCAGCAGCCCTGGGGGCACTAGTGCAGAA.

Note on this clone: Germline and genes: mouse. Sequencing ends 4 residues short of the CDR3 end; the germline J gene provides the rest. This rearrangement joins TRBV13-2 to TRBJ2-5; 7 bases agree with TRBD2. The V gene's germline CDR1 is NNHNN and CDR2 SYGAGS (reference sequence). This CDR3 is built from 14 residues. The CDR3 DNA, read in part, is TGTGCCAGCGGTGATGCCTGGGGGAGAGAC. Its protein is CASGDAWGRD. The CDR3 as a whole reads CASGDAWGRDTQYF.

This clone came up a few times. The listed genes are named as in mouse. With the read ending 4 residues before the CDR3 end, the germline J gene is used to fill in that end. The chain uses TRBV19 and TRBJ2-1, with TRBD1 matching over 9 bases. CDR3 size: 17 residues. V trimming: 3 bases; J trimming: 4 bases; junction bases outside the gene matches: 11. CDR1 and CDR2 (germline): FNHDT, SITEND (reference sequence). CDR3 DNA (partial): TGTGCCAGCAGTAAAAAATCAGGGACAGGGTGGTATGCT. Translated: CASSKKSGTGWYA. The whole CDR3 sequence is CASSKKSGTGWYAEQFF.

This clone appeared a few times. The genes and germline here are from mouse. The read ends 3 residues before the CDR3 terminus; that terminus is restored from the germline J gene. The rearrangement links TRBV13-3 to TRBJ1-6; D is perhaps TRBD1 (5 bases). TRBJ1-6 is known as an ORF, though its function is uncertain. Germline CDR1 is NNHDY and CDR2 is SYVADS. V was clipped by 3 bases and J by 1 base, with 8 bases between them. The CDR3 is 15 amino acids. CDR3 residues: CASSGQGSYNSPLYF. The covered CDR3 bases are TGTGCCAGCAGTGGGCAGGGCTCCTATAATTCGCCC.

As regards this clone: Gene names are the mouse ones. From the germline J gene comes the end of the CDR3, since the read stops 4 residues before it. The genes are TRBV13-2 and TRBJ2-7, with TRBD2 matching over 11 bases. There are 14 residues in the CDR3. Germline CDR1 is NNHNN and CDR2 is SYGAGS (reference sequence). CDR3 DNA, as far as it was read: TGTGCCAGCGCCCCGGGACTGGGGGTTTAT. It codes for CASAPGLGVY. The CDR3 as a whole reads CASAPGLGVYEQYF.

This clone was seen a few times. Here the gene names and germline are mouse. From the germline J gene comes the end of the CDR3, since the read stops 4 residues before it. The chain combines TRBV1 with TRBJ2-4, with TRBD2 matching 8 bases. V was pared by 2 bases and J by 0 bases, with 4 bases of the junction left unmatched. CDR3 length: 16 amino acids. Germline CDR1 reads NSQYPW; CDR2 reads LRSPGD (reference sequence). The DNA read from the CDR3 is TGCACCTGCAGTGCATGGGGGGGGGTTAGTCAAAAC. Translated, it gives CTCSAWGGVSQN. The entire CDR3 sequence reads CTCSAWGGVSQNTLYF.

The sample holds a few counts of this clone. Gene names denote mouse genes. The read stops 4 residues short of the end of the CDR3; the missing end is completed from the germline J gene. The chain recombines TRBV5 with TRBJ2-2, with D tentatively TRBD2 (7 bases). Germline-derived CDR1 and CDR2 are LGHNA and YNLKQL (reference sequence). The CDR3 length is 15 residues. V gave up 2 bases and J gave up 4 bases, with 11 bases separating them. CDR3 DNA (partial): TGTGCCAGCAGCCAACTAGGGGGGCGCACCGGG. Its translation: CASSQLGGRTG. The whole CDR3 protein reads CASSQLGGRTGQLYF.

With respect to this clone: Gene and germline names: mouse. The read terminates 4 residues before the CDR3 end, so the remaining end is supplied by the germline J gene. The chain carries TRBV19 and TRBJ2-1, with TRBD2 identical over 7 bases. Trimming took 2 bases from V and 0 from J; bases not matched to a gene: 11. This CDR3 has 18 amino acids. Germline CDR1 FNHDT, CDR2 SITEND (reference sequence). The CDR3 loop reads CASSMNGGKRDNYAEQFF. The sequenced part of the CDR3 DNA is TGTGCCAGCAGTATGAATGGGGGGAAGAGGGATAACTATGCT.

The sample holds a few counts of this clone. Gene labels here are mouse ones. The read gets to within 4 residues of the CDR3 end, and the germline J gene fills in the rest. The sample holds other DNA sequences that translate to the same CDR3. V and J are TRBV19 and TRBJ2-2; the D is unclear. This CDR3 region has 14 residues. CDR1 FNHDT and CDR2 SITEND come from the germline V gene (reference sequence). The V end was cut by 1 base, the J end by 0 bases, with 4 bases between. The CDR3 loop reads CASSIQSNTGQLYF. The sequenced CDR3 bases are TGTGCCAGCAGTATACAGTCAAACACCGGG.

With regard to this clone: Gene names and germline match the mouse. The read terminates 4 residues before the CDR3 end, so the remaining end is supplied by the germline J gene. The rearrangement joins TRBV17 to TRBJ1-4, with a tentative D call TRBD1 (5 bases). Per germline, CDR1 MNHDT and CDR2 YYDKIL. This CDR3 is 16 amino acids long. Here the CDR3 reads CASSRDNGGWGERLFF. The DNA read from the CDR3 is TGTGCTAGCAGTAGAGATAACGGGGGGTGGGGCGAA.

Worth noting for this clone: All gene names here are mouse names. The read halts 4 residues ahead of the CDR3 end, with the missing end drawn from the germline J gene. This chain joins TRBV13-1 and TRBJ1-2; D possibly corresponds to TRBD1 (5 bases). Trimming removed 1 base from V and 4 bases from J, with 11 bases in between. The CDR3 has 14 amino acids. Germline V gene sequence: CDR1 NSHNY, CDR2 SYGAGN. The CDR3 bases that were read are TGTGCCAGCAGTGATTCAGGGAAGGGCTCC. This encodes CASSDSGKGS. The full CDR3 is CASSDSGKGSDYTF.

Of note for this clone: The genes are named according to mouse. The sequenced fragment ends 4 residues before the CDR3 boundary, so the rest is inferred from the germline J gene. The genes are TRBV13-1 and TRBJ2-5; D possibly corresponds to TRBD1 (5 bases). CDR1 is NSHNY, CDR2 SYGAGN, per germline. The CDR3 contains 13 residues. The ends were cut back, 3 bases at V and 3 bases at J, with 8 bases in the middle. The DNA read from the CDR3 is TGTGCCAGCAGTGGGGAGGGGCAAGAC. Translated, it gives CASSGEGQD. In full, the CDR3 reads CASSGEGQDTQYF.

Details on this clone: The gene names here belong to mouse. The read ends 3 residues before the CDR3 terminus; that terminus is restored from the germline J gene. This same CDR3 is encoded by further DNA sequences in the sample. The J gene is TRBJ1-6, the V gene TRBV13-2; TRBD1 is a possible D gene (5 bases). TRBJ1-6 is sorted into the ORF group, with uncertain function. Germline CDR1 reads NNHNN; CDR2 reads SYGAGS (reference sequence). This CDR3 has 13 residues. The ends were cut back, 3 bases at V and 7 bases at J, with 8 bases in the middle. The CDR3 bases that were read are TGTGCCAGCGGTGGACAGTACAATTCGCCC. Protein sequence: CASGGQYNSP. The complete CDR3 protein is CASGGQYNSPLYF.

There are a few counts of this clone. The genes are named according to mouse. The read is 4 residues too short to cover the CDR3 end, so that end is filled in from the germline J gene. The chain links TRBV5 to TRBJ1-2; TRBD1 agrees at 9 bases. In germline, CDR1 is LGHNA, CDR2 YNLKQL (reference sequence). CDR3 length equals 14 residues. V was pared by 4 bases and J by 1 base, with 1 base of the junction left unmatched. CDR3 residues: CASSLDRGNSDYTF. The CDR3 DNA, read in part, is TGTGCCAGCAGCCTGGACAGGGGAAACTCC.

This clone was detected only a few times. Each gene name is a mouse one. The CDR3 end falls 4 residues outside the read, so it is completed with the germline J gene. The V gene is TRBV13-3, the J gene TRBJ2-1; D possibly corresponds to TRBD1 (6 bases). The CDR3 is 13 amino acids. The germline V gene has CDR1 NNHDY and CDR2 SYVADS. Trimming left V 5 bases short and J 3 bases short, with 9 bases between. The sequenced CDR3 bases are TGTGCCAGCAGCACAGGGATCTATGCT. Its translation is CASSTGIYA. The entire CDR3 sequence reads CASSTGIYAEQFF.

This clone was seen more than once but under ten times. Mouse germline and gene names are used. The read terminates 4 residues before the CDR3 end, so the remaining end is supplied by the germline J gene. This rearrangement joins TRBV19 to TRBJ1-2; D call uncertain. The CDR3 is made up of 14 amino acids. Per the germline V gene, CDR1 is FNHDT and CDR2 is SITEND (reference sequence). The V end lost 2 bases, the J end lost 0 bases, and 8 bases lay between the germline ends. The sequenced CDR3 bases are TGTGCCAGCAGTATTTCAGGCGCAAACTCC. Protein sequence: CASSISGANS. From start to end, the CDR3 is CASSISGANSDYTF.

This clone was counted only a few times. Gene names are the mouse ones. The part of the CDR3 DNA that was read is TGTGCTAGCAGTAGAGATAGGACAGAAAACACCGGG. Protein sequence: CASSRDRTENTG. The whole CDR3 protein reads CASSRDRTENTGQLYF. The J gene is TRBJ2-2, the V gene TRBV17; tentatively, D is TRBD1 (6 bases). Read sequence stops 4 residues before the CDR3 end, and the germline J gene provides the missing end. V dropped 0 bases and J dropped 1 base, with 9 bases sitting between them. The CDR3 is 16 residues long. The germline CDR1 and CDR2 sequences are MNHDT and YYDKIL.

This clone was found a few times. The gene symbols are mouse symbols. The CDR3 is cut off 4 residues early in the read; its end comes from the germline J gene. J is TRBJ2-2 and V is TRBV13-2, with TRBD2 matching over 7 bases. The germline gives CDR1 NNHNN, CDR2 SYGAGS (reference sequence). This CDR3 is built from 15 residues. J gave up 0 bases and V 4 bases, and 3 bases lay outside the gene matches. CDR3 protein: CASGRLGSNTGQLYF. The DNA read from the CDR3 is TGTGCCAGCGGTCGACTGGGCTCAAACACCGGG.

Remarks on this clone: Mouse gene names and germline throughout. The sequence runs out 4 residues before the end of the CDR3; the remainder is reconstructed from the germline J gene. V is TRBV13-1 and J is TRBJ2-7, with 9 bases identical to TRBD1. The CDR3 sequence is 14 residues long. Germline values: CDR1 NSHNY, CDR2 SYGAGN. The CDR3: CASSLGDREDEQYF. The sequenced CDR3 bases are TGTGCCAGCAGTCTCGGGGACAGGGAGGAT.

There are a few counts of this clone. Mouse germline and gene names are used. Read sequence stops 4 residues before the CDR3 end, and the germline J gene provides the missing end. The rearrangement links TRBV12-1 to TRBJ2-1; 7 bases align to TRBD1. Per germline, CDR1 SGHSN and CDR2 HYEKVE. The CDR3 totals 16 residues. V shed 1 base, J shed 1 base, and the junction held 6 bases outside the gene matches. CDR3 DNA, as far as it was read: TGTGCCAGCTCTCTGCCCGGGACAGAAAACTATGCT. The encoded protein is CASSLPGTENYA. The whole CDR3 sequence reads CASSLPGTENYAEQFF.

This clone occurred a few times. All gene names here are mouse names. Read coverage stops 4 residues before the CDR3 terminus; the germline J gene supplies the remainder. The chain couples TRBV1 to TRBJ2-3, with D tentatively TRBD1 (5 bases). V lost 4 bases and J 3 bases, leaving 11 bases between the germline ends. Germline V gene lookup returns CDR1 NSQYPW and CDR2 LRSPGD (reference sequence). CDR3 length: 14 amino acids. The CDR3 DNA, read in part, is TGCACCTGCAGTGGGCCTCAGGGCGCAGAA. Protein product: CTCSGPQGAE. In full, the CDR3 is CTCSGPQGAETLYF.

There are a few counts of this clone. The genes and germline here are from mouse. The read halts 4 residues ahead of the CDR3 end, with the missing end drawn from the germline J gene. The J gene is TRBJ2-5, the V gene TRBV5, with 7 bases identical to TRBD1. The CDR3 runs to 13 residues. Germline CDR1 reads LGHNA; CDR2 reads YNLKQL (reference sequence). CDR3 DNA (partial): TGTGCCAGCAGCCGAGGGACAGAAGAC. Its protein product is CASSRGTED. The whole CDR3 protein reads CASSRGTEDTQYF.

This clone was observed a few times. Gene names are the mouse ones. Read coverage stops 4 residues before the CDR3 terminus; the germline J gene supplies the remainder. The chain recombines TRBV29 with TRBJ2-3; a possible D gene is TRBD2 (6 bases). V was pared by 1 base and J by 0 bases, with 8 bases between. The CDR3 has 15 residues. Germline CDR1 is MSHET and CDR2 is SYDVDS. The chain's CDR3 is CASSLYGGSAETLYF. Incomplete CDR3 DNA: TGTGCTAGCAGTTTATATGGGGGAAGTGCAGAA. The variable domain in full, completed from reference TRBV29 and TRBJ2-3, reads DMKVTQMPRYLIKRMGENVLLECGQDMSHETMYWYRQDPGLGLQLIYISYDVDSNSEGDIPKGYRVSRKKREHFSLILDSAKTNQTSVYFCASSLYGGSAETLYFGSGTRLTVL.

Concerning this clone itself: Mouse gene names and germline throughout. The sequence runs out 4 residues before the end of the CDR3; the remainder is reconstructed from the germline J gene. The chain employs TRBV19 and TRBJ2-1, with 7 bases aligning to TRBD1. J gave up 3 bases and V 4 bases, and 4 bases lay outside the gene matches. Germline V gene sequence: CDR1 FNHDT, CDR2 SITEND (reference sequence). This CDR3 spans 14 amino acids. CDR3 DNA, as far as it was read: TGTGCCAGCAGTCTGGACAGGATCTATGCT. This encodes CASSLDRIYA. The CDR3, in full, reads CASSLDRIYAEQFF. Drawing the rest from reference TRBV19 and TRBJ2-1, the complete variable domain is GGIITQTPKFLIGQEGQKLTLKCQQNFNHDTMYWYRQDSGKGLRLIYYSITENDLQKGDLSEGYDASREKKSSFSLTVTSAQKNEMAVFLCASSLDRIYAEQFFGPGTRLTVL.

For this clone: Gene labels here are mouse ones. Coverage ceases 3 residues before the CDR3 finishes, and the germline J gene fills in the end. The gene calls are TRBV17 and TRBJ1-6; 10 bases are a match to TRBD1. TRBJ1-6 is an open reading frame whose function is uncertain. Germline V gene data show CDR1 as MNHDT and CDR2 as YYDKIL. The CDR3 is 15 residues long. V trimming: 6 bases; J trimming: 3 bases; junction bases outside the gene matches: 2. CDR3 DNA (partial): TGTGCTAGCAGAGGGGACAGGGGCTATAATTCGCCC. This gives the protein CASRGDRGYNSP. The entire CDR3 sequence reads CASRGDRGYNSPLYF.

This clone turned up a few times. Gene names follow the mouse nomenclature. The CDR3 extends 4 residues past the end of the read, so its final part is completed from the germline J gene. The chain recombines TRBV14 with TRBJ2-1; TRBD1 matches at 9 bases. Germline loops: CDR1 SGHDT, CDR2 FRDEAV. This CDR3 spans 15 amino acids. J lost 2 bases, V lost 4 bases, and 4 bases had no gene match. CDR3 sequence: CASSPGTGYYAEQFF. CDR3 bases read: TGTGCCAGCAGTCCCGGGACAGGGTACTATGCT.

Comment on this clone: Gene labels here are mouse ones. The CDR3 goes on 4 residues after the read ends, and that part is filled in from the germline J gene. V usage is TRBV13-3 and J usage is TRBJ2-1; a weak D match, TRBD1 (6 bases). This CDR3 region has 14 residues. The germline V and J ends were trimmed by 2 bases and 4 bases, with 10 bases remaining between them. Per the germline V gene, CDR1 is NNHDY and CDR2 is SYVADS. CDR3: CASSDGQTYAEQFF. The CDR3 DNA, read in part, is TGTGCCAGCAGTGACGGACAGACATATGCT.

With respect to this clone: The genes are named according to mouse. Read sequence stops 3 residues before the CDR3 end, and the germline J gene provides the missing end. The chain uses TRBV13-2 and TRBJ1-6; D unclear. TRBJ1-6 counts as an open reading frame of uncertain function. The CDR3 length is 10 residues. Germline CDR1 and CDR2: NNHNN and SYGAGS (reference sequence). CDR3 bases read: TGTGCGAGGGATAATTCGCCC. Protein sequence: CARDNSP. The complete CDR3 sequence is CARDNSPLYF.

This clone was counted ten times or more. Genes here carry mouse names. The read is 4 residues too short to cover the CDR3 end, so that end is filled in from the germline J gene. The V call is TRBV17, the J call TRBJ2-7, with 12 bases that match TRBD2. The CDR3 loop spans 17 amino acids. Germline trimming cut 2 bases from V and 0 bases from J; bases unmatched to any gene: 5. Germline CDR1 and CDR2: MNHDT and YYDKIL. The CDR3 bases that were read are TGTGCTAGCAGTAGATCTCGGACTGGGGGGGACTCCTAT. Protein sequence: CASSRSRTGGDSY. The full CDR3 protein is CASSRSRTGGDSYEQYF.

About this clone itself: Germline and genes: mouse. The read terminates 4 residues ahead of where the CDR3 ends, so the germline J gene completes it. The same CDR3 can be traced to other DNA sequences in this sample. This rearrangement joins TRBV19 to TRBJ2-7, with D perhaps TRBD1 (5 bases). The CDR3 consists of 12 residues. Germline loops: CDR1 FNHDT, CDR2 SITEND (reference sequence). The sequenced part of the CDR3 DNA is TGTGCCAGCAGTATGAGGGGATAT. Translating gives CASSMRGY. The complete CDR3 sequence is CASSMRGYEQYF.